Included here is one T cell receptor beta chain sequence, with context. Antigen unknown. The junction departs from the called germline gene at one end, perhaps through a read error. The CDR3 length is 16 residues. Germline assignment: CDR1 LNHNV and CDR2 YYDKDF (reference sequence). This entry is derived from a study of cytomegalovirus exposure and HLA in healthy donors. Whole-study results and caveats: Common viral pathogens seemed, in a later analysis, to connect with several of the most significant clusters. The authors assumed roughly uniform sequencing depth across donors for presence/absence analyses. Investigators reported 150 to 200 TCR beta chains as tied to cytomegalovirus.

PCR used 60 Vbeta primers and 13 Jbeta primers. Libraries were prepared by immunoSEQ multiplex PCR; TCRdb keeps only in-frame clonotypes and omits some of them. The sample has approximately 100,000 clones; approximately 77% are singletons. The rearrangement joins TRBV15 to TRBJ1-2, with D unclear. Material: PBMCs. This receptor was obtained from a woman aged 40 to 50 in good health and CMV-seronegative. CDR3 sequence: CATSREGIGLPYCYTF. The CDR3 DNA is TGTGCCACCAGCAGAGAGGGCATAGGATTACCCTATTGCTACACCTTC.